This TCR beta chain is from a study of T-cell reconstitution after alpha-beta-depleted transplantation in children. Whole-study results and caveats: At the one-year point after transplant, T-cell counts and TCRbeta diversity were found to come mostly from T cells that had been newly produced. Certain patients had high TCRbeta diversity at day 60, and it came from recipient T cells and thymic progenitors that survived. About two months after transplant, alpha-beta T cells reportedly came from several hundred expanded graft clones.

V was shortened by 5 bases and J by 1 base, with 7 bases between the two germline ends. CDR1 SGHTA and CDR2 FQGNSA come from the germline V gene. The CDR3 consists of 13 residues. This clonotype was counted at least ten times. Its cognate antigen is unknown. Unique molecular identifiers were incorporated into the prepared TCRbeta library. TCRdb reprocessed the PCR reads via MiXCR and lists one record per CDR3 protein. The sample holds around 72,000 distinct CDR3 sequences, roughly 5% seen once. This clonotype originated in a boy under two years old who had a stem cell transplant for acute myeloid leukemia, so the T cells may come from the graft donor. The genes are TRBV7-2 and TRBJ2-3; unclear D gene. Sequenced material: PBMCs, mostly from graft donor cells, taken 180 days after TCRalphabeta/CD19-depleted stem cell transplant. This CDR3 is CASSPWGTDTQYF. CDR3 sequence (DNA): TGTGCCAGCAGCCCCTGGGGCACAGATACGCAGTATTTT.